This TCR beta chain stems from a study of blood T cell repertoires in COVID-19. The overall study: The cDNA or gDNA used as material had been derived from T cells, B-cell-depleted T cells, or PBMCs.

How the authors handled the data: Estimation of nucleated cell counts relied on the amplification of reference gene primers. Clones were sequenced by immunoSEQ multiplex PCR, and TCRdb holds only the in-frame ones, with some missing. Clone size and V and J calls were adopted from that table, with D and trimming inferred from the DNA. The table shows 110,000 or so clones, with around 90% occurring only once. This CDR3 has 14 residues. Germline CDR1 is SEHNR and CDR2 is FQNEAQ (reference sequence). The trim removed 5 bases at V and 0 bases at J, leaving 3 bases unmatched. The sequencing sample was made of peripheral blood. This TCR was recovered from a woman aged 45-60 years with acute or convalescent COVID-19. The rearrangement links TRBV7-9 to TRBJ1-1; TRBD1 agrees at 7 bases. CDR3 bases: TGTGCCAGCAGCGCGGGACAGATGAACACTGAAGCTTTCTTT. Translation: CASSAGQMNTEAFF.